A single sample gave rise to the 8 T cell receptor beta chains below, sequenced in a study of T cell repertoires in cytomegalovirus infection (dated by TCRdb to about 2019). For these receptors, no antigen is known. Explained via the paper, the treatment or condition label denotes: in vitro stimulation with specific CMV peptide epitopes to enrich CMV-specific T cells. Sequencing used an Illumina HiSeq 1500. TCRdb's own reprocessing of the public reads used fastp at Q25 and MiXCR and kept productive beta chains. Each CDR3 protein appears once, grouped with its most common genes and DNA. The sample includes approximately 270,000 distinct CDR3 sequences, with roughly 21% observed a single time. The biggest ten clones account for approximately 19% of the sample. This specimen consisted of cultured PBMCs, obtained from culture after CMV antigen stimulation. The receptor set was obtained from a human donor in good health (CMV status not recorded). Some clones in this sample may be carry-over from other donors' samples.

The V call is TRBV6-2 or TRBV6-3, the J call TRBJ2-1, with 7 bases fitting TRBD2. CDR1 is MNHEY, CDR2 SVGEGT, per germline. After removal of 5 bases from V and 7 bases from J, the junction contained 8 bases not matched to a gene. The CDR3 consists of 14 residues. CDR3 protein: CASSMRESGNEQFF. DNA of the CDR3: TGTGCCAGCAGTATGCGGGAGAGTGGGAATGAGCAGTTCTTC.

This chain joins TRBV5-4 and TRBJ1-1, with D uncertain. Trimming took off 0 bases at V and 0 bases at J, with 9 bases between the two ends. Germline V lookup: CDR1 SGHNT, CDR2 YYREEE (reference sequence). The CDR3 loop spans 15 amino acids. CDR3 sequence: CASSLDNWVNTEAFF. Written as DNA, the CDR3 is TGTGCCAGCAGCTTGGATAATTGGGTGAACACTGAAGCTTTCTTT.

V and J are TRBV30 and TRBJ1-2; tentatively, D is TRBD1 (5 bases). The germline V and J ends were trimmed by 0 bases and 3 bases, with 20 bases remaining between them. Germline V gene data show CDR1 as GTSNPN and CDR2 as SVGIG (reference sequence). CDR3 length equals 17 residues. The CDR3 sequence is CAWSVSTRGGMDYGYTF. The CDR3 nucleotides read TGTGCCTGGAGTGTATCCACCCGGGGGGGAATGGACTATGGCTACACCTTC.

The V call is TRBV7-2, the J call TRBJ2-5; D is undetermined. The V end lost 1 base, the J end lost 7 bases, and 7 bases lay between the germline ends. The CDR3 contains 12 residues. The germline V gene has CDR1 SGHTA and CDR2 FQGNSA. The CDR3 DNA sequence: TGTGCCAGCAGCTTAGACCTCGGGACCCAGTACTTC. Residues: CASSLDLGTQYF.

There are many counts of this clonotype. In nucleotides, the CDR3 is TGTGCCAGCAGCCGTGGACAGCTCAATGAGCAGTTCTTC. Its translation is CASSRGQLNEQFF. The genes are TRBV7-2 and TRBJ2-1, with a possible D match to TRBD1 (6 bases). Germline-derived CDR1 and CDR2 are SGHTA and FQGNSA. This CDR3 contains 13 residues. Trimming shortened V by 5 bases and J by 6 bases, and 11 bases separated the two germline ends.

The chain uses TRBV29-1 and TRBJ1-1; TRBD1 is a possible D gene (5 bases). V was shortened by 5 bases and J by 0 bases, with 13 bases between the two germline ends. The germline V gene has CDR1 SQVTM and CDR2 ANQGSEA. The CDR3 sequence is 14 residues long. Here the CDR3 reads CSVIGTAMNTEAFF. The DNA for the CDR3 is TGCAGCGTTATAGGGACGGCGATGAACACTGAAGCTTTCTTT.

CDR3 loop: CAVAGVTGELFF. DNA for the CDR3: TGTGCCGTCGCGGGTGTTACCGGGGAGCTGTTTTTT. The V gene is TRBV19, the J gene TRBJ2-2; the D gene is possibly TRBD2 (5 bases). Germline assignment: CDR1 LNHDA and CDR2 SQIVND (reference sequence). Trimming took off 11 bases at V and 5 bases at J, with 12 bases between the two ends. CDR3 length: 12 residues.

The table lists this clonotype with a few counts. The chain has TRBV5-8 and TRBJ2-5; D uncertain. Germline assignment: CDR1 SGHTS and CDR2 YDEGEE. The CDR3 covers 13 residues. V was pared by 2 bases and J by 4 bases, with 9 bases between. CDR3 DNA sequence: TGTGCCAGCAGCTTTGGGTTCGGAGAGACCCAGTACTTC. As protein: CASSFGFGETQYF.